This T cell receptor (beta chain) came from a study of Ad26.COV2.S vaccination and SARS-CoV-2 variants. Some clones are missing from TCRdb's copy, which holds only in-frame ones; the method was immunoSEQ multiplex PCR. This table has about 440,000 clones, less than 95% appearing once. CDR3 size: 17 residues. Germline CDR1 reads SGHAT; CDR2 reads FQNNGV. V was clipped by 5 bases and J by 0 bases, with 17 bases between them. Treatment specified: over 15 received Ad26.COV2.S at low or high dose, single or two shots; about five received placebo; per-sample allocation not given. The samples date from day 63 after the first vaccine or placebo injection. This clone was seen just once.

The sample consisted of peripheral blood, taken in a trial of Ad26.COV2.S vaccine versus placebo. The TCR was taken from a person aged 18-65 years who received the Ad26.COV2.S COVID-19 vaccine or a placebo. The gene calls are TRBV11-2 and TRBJ2-1; D call uncertain. The DNA of the CDR3 is TGTGCCAGCAGCCCTTACGGTGGGCCGAGCTCCTACAATGAGCAGTTCTTC. Amino acid sequence: CASSPYGGPSSYNEQFF.